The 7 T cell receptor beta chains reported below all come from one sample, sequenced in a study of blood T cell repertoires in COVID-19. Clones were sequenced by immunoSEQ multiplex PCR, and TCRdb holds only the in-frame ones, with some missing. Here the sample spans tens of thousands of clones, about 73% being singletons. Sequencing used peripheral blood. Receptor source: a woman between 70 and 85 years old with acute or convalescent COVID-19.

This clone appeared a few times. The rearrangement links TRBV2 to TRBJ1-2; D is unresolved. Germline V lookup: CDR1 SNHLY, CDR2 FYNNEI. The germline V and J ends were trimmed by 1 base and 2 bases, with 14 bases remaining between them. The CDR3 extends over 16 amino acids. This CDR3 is CASSEVSLPLNYGYTF. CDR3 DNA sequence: TGTGCCAGCAGTGAAGTCTCATTACCTCTAAACTATGGCTACACCTTC.

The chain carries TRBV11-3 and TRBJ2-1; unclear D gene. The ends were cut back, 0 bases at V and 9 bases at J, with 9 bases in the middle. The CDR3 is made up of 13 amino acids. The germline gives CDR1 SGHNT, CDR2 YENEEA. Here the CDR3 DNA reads TGTGCCAGCAGCTTAGAGGAGTTTAGTGAGCAGTTCTTC. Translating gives CASSLEEFSEQFF.

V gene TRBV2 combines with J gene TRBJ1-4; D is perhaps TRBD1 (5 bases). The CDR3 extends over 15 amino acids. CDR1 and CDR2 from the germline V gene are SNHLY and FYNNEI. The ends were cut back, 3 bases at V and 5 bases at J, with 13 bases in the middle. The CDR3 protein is CASSDRQYPNEKLFF. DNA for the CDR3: TGTGCCAGCAGTGATAGACAGTACCCCAATGAAAAACTGTTTTTT.

The CDR3 loop is CASSPKWTSPTEQYF. The CDR3 nucleotides read TGTGCCAGCAGCCCCAAATGGACTAGCCCTACCGAGCAGTACTTC. The J gene is TRBJ2-7, the V gene TRBV7-9; 8 nucleotides agree with TRBD2. The V and J ends lost 5 bases and 6 bases, in that order; junction bases with no gene match: 12. The CDR3 runs 15 residues. In germline, CDR1 is SEHNR, CDR2 FQNEAQ (reference sequence).

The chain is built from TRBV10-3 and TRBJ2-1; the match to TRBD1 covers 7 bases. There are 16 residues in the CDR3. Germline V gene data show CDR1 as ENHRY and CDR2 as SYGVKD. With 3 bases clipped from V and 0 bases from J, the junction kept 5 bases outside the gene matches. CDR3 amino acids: CAISDSDRVSYNEQFF. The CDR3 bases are TGTGCCATCAGTGACTCCGACAGGGTCTCCTACAATGAGCAGTTCTTC.

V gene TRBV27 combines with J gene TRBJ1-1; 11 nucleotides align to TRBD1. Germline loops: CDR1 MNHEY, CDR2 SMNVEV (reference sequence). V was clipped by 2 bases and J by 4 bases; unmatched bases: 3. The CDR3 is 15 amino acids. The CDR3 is CASSLKGQGGTEAFF. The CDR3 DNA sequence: TGTGCCAGCAGTTTAAAGGGACAGGGGGGCACTGAAGCTTTCTTT.

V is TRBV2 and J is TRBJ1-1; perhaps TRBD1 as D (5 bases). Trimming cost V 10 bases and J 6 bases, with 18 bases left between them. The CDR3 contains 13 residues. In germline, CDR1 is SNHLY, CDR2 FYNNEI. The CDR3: CATSSGNLAEAFF. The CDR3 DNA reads TGTGCCACCTCATCAGGGAATCTCGCTGAAGCTTTCTTT.